This is a list of T cell receptor beta chains from one sample in a study of cytomegalovirus exposure and HLA in healthy donors. This table comes from immunoSEQ multiplex PCR, and its TCRdb copy is limited to in-frame clones, with some not included. The sample lists 200,000 to 250,000 clones, 82% occurring once. The sample taken for sequencing was PBMCs. The receptors stem from a woman between 40 and 55 years old in good health and CMV-seronegative. CDR3s include the opening cysteine and the closing phenylalanine or tryptophan.

v_call cdr3_aa
TRBV10-2 CASSELQGLGQYF
TRBV6-1 CASSVATLLYEQYF
TRBV2 CASSKESATNEKLFF
TRBV15 CATSYPLAGDYEQYF
TRBV5-1 CASSLRQGTEAFF
TRBV9 CASSVGGAYNEQFF
TRBV11-2 CASSLDSRRAGFTTDTQYF
TRBV5-1 CASSLGPGEETQYF
TRBV28 CASSPSGEAFF
TRBV16 CASSRRGYNTGELFF
TRBV5-4 CASSLTGYGYTF
TRBV19 CASRASGISYNEQFF
TRBV19 CASSIGEVRSPLHF
TRBV10-3 CAIKSGDGYTF
TRBV5-1 CASGTGYGYTF
TRBV5-4 CASSPVDSQETQYF
TRBV4-3 CASSLDRASNQPQHF
TRBV11-3 CASSGGSSGANVLTF
TRBV30 CAWSVRSYNEQFF
TRBV7-8 CASSPKGVGGYEQYF
TRBV7-2 CASSLGQTSNYGYTF
TRBV5-6 CASSPVGLGEQYF
TRBV5-1 CASGTESYEQYF
TRBV7-8 CASRQTRSGANVLTF
TRBV9 CASSVASAGHTEAFF
TRBV7-3 CASSLDRPGGTEAFF
TRBV28 CASSPIQGLRGNQPQHF
TRBV10-3 CAIRGNSNQPQHF
TRBV29-1 CSVGQGGAAGDTQYF
TRBV30 CAWSSQAVLGNTIYF
TRBV5-6 CASSLSTTMWGDSNQPQHF
TRBV9 CASSVDPSGTGELFF
TRBV5-4 CASSPVMAGGASNYGYTF
TRBV6-5 CASSYRHMADTQYF
TRBV7-3 CASSLSGPNEQFF
TRBV27 CASSHRFVSEQYF
TRBV6-5 CASSQTSAPTDTQYF
TRBV11-3 CASSLTAQETQYF
TRBV5-1 CASSSGLAGGHIDTQYF
TRBV5-1 CASSLDTGEYNEQFF
TRBV19 CASSYEGANEKLFF
TRBV30 CAWSVGGATDTQYF
TRBV4-1 CASSRLAGDKNIQYF
TRBV28 CASRPDRGGLYNEQFF
TRBV19 CASGQVSNYGYTF
TRBV7-3 CASSSTGMNTEAFF
TRBV28 CASSPPQRGPYTDTQYF
TRBV2 CASTAVTTNEKLFF
TRBV7-2 CASRYASPGRTEAFF
TRBV6-5 CASSLGSLDYGYTF
TRBV7-9 CASSPSPDFTYEQYF
TRBV30 CASEGGPTLFF
TRBV2 CASTPSEGTYEQYF
TRBV27 CASSPRTSGVRSYNEQFF
TRBV19 CASSTGQSQPQHF